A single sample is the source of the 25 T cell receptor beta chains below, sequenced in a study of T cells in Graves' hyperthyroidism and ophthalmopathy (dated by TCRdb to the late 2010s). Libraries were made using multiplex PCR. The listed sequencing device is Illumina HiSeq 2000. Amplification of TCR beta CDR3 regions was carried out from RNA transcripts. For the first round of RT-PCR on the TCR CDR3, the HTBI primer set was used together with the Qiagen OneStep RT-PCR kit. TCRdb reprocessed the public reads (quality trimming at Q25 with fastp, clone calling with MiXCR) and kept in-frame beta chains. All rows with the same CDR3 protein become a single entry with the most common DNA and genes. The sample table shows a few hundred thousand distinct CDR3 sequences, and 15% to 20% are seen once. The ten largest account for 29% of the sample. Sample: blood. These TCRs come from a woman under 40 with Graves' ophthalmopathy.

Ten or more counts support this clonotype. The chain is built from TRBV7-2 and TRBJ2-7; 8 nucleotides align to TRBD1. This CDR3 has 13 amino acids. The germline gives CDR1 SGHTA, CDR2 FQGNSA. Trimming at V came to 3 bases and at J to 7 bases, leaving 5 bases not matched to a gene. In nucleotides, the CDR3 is TGTGCCAGCAGCTTTACAGGGGGGAGGGAGCAGTACTTC. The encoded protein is CASSFTGGREQYF.

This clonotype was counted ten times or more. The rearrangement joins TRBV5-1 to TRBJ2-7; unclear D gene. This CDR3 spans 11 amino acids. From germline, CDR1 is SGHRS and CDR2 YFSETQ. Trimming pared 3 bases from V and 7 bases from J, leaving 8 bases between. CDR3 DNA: TGCGCCAGCAGCTGGCGGTCGGAGCAGTACTTC. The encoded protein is CASSWRSEQYF.

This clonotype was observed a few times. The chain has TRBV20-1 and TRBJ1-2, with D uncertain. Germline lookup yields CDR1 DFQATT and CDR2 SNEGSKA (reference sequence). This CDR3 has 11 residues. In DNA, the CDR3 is TGCAGCGCCGACGCCCACTATGGCTACACCTTC. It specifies CSADAHYGYTF.

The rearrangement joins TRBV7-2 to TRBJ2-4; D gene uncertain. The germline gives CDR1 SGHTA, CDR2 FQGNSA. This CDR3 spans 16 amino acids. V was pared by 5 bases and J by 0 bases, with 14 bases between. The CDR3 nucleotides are TGTGCCAGCAGCCCAAGTCTAGTAATAGCCAAAAACATTCAGTACTTC. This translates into CASSPSLVIAKNIQYF.

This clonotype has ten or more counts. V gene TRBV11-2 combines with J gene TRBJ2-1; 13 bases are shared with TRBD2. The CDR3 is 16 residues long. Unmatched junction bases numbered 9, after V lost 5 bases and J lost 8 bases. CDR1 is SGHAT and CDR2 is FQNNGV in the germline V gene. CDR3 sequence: CASSRGRGLAGDEQFF. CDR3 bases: TGTGCCAGCAGCAGGGGTCGAGGACTAGCGGGAGATGAGCAGTTCTTC.

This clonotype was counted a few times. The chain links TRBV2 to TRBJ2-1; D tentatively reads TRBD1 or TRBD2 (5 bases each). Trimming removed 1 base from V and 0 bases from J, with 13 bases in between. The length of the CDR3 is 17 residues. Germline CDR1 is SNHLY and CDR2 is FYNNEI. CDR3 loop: CASSEVPGPSSYNEQFF. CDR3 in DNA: TGTGCCAGCAGTGAAGTTCCGGGACCGAGCTCCTACAATGAGCAGTTCTTC.

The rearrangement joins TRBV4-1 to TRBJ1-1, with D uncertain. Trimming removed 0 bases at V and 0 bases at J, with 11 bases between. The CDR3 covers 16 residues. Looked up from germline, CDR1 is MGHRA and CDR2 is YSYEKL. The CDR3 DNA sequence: TGCGCCAGCAGCCAAGAAGGGTTTGACATGAACACTGAAGCTTTCTTT. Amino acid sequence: CASSQEGFDMNTEAFF.

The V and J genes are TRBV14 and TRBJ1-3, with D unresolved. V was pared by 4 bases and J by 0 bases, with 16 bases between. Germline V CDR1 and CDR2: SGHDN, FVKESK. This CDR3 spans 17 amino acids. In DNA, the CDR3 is TGTGCCAGCAGCCCCTTTCGGTTCACAGCCTCTGGAAACACCATATATTTT. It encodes CASSPFRFTASGNTIYF.

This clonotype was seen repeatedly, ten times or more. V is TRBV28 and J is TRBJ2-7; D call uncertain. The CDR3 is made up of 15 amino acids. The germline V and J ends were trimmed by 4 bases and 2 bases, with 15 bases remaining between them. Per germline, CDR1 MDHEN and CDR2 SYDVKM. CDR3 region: CASSSRRDDPYEQYF. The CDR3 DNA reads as TGTGCCAGCAGTTCCAGAAGGGATGATCCCTACGAGCAGTACTTC.

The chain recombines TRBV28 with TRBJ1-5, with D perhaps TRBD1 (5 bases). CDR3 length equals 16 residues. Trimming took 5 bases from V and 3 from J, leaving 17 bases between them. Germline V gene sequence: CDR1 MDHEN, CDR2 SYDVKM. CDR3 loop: CASSRTGTAFNQPQHF. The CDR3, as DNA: TGTGCCAGCAGTCGAACCGGGACGGCATTCAATCAGCCCCAGCATTTT.

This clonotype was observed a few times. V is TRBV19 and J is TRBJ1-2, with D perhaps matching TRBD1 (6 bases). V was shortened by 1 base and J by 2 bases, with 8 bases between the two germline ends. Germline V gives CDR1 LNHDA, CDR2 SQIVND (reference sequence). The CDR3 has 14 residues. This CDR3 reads CASSIGGHNYGYTF. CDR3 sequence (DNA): TGTGCCAGTAGTATAGGGGGACACAACTATGGCTACACCTTC.

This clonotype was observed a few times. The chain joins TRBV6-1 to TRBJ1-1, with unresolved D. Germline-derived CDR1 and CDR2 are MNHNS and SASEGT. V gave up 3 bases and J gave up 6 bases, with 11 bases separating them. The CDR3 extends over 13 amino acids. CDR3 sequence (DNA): TGTGCCAGCAGTGAGGGCATTCCCCCTGAAGCTTTCTTT. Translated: CASSEGIPPEAFF.

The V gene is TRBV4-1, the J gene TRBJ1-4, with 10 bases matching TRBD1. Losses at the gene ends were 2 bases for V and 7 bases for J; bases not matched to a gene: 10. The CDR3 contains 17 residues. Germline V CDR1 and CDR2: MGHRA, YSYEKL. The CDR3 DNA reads TGCGCCAGCAGCCAACCTGGGACAGGGGTGTTTCTTGAAAAACTGTTTTTT. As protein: CASSQPGTGVFLEKLFF.

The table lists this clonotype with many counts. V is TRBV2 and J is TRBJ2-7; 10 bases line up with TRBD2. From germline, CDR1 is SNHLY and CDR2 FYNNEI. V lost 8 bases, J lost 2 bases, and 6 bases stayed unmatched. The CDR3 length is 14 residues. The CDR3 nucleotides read TGTGCCAGCCGGACTAGCGGAGAGACCTACGAGCAGTACTTC. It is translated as CASRTSGETYEQYF. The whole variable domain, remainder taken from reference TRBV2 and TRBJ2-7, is EPEVTQTPSHQVTQMGQEVILRCVPISNHLYFYWYRQILGQKVEFLVSFYNNEISEKSEIFDDQFSVERPDGSNFTLKIRSTKLEDSAMYFCASRTSGETYEQYFGPGTRLTVT.

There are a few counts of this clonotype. Written as DNA, the CDR3 is TGCAGCGTTGTGTCTAGCGGGGGTACGAACACCGGGGAGCTGTTTTTT. Protein sequence: CSVVSSGGTNTGELFF. The V call is TRBV29-1, the J call TRBJ2-2, with TRBD2 matching 10 bases. This CDR3 contains 16 residues. Trimming cost V 4 bases and J 0 bases; bases outside gene matches: 5. Germline V gene sequence: CDR1 SQVTM, CDR2 ANQGSEA.

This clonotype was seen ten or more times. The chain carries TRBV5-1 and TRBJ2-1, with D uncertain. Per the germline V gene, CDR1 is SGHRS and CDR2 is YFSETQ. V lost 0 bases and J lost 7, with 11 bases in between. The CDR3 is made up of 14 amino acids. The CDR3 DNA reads TGCGCCAGCAGCTTGGTCCGGTCAGTGAATGAGCAGTTCTTC. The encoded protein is CASSLVRSVNEQFF.

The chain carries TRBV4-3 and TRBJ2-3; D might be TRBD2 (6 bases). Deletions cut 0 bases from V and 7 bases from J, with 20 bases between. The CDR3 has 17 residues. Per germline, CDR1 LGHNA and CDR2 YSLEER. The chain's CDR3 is CASSQDGLPLATNTQYF. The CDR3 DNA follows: TGCGCCAGCAGCCAAGATGGGCTCCCCCTAGCGACGAATACGCAGTATTTT.

CDR3 loop: CASSQEGSGLHTRTYNEQFF. The CDR3 DNA follows: TGCGCCAGCAGCCAAGAGGGTAGCGGGCTTCACACTAGGACCTACAATGAGCAGTTCTTC. V is TRBV4-1 and J is TRBJ2-1, with TRBD2 matching over 7 bases. Trimming cost V 0 bases and J 2 bases; bases outside gene matches: 16. The CDR3 runs to 20 residues. Germline lookup yields CDR1 MGHRA and CDR2 YSYEKL.

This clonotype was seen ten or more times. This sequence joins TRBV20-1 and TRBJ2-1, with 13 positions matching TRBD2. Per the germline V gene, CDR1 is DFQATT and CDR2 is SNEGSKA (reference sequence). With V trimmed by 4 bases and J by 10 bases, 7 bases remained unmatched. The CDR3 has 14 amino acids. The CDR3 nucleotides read TGCAGTGCTATGGGACTAGCGGGAAAGGGGGAGCAGTTCTTC. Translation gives CSAMGLAGKGEQFF.

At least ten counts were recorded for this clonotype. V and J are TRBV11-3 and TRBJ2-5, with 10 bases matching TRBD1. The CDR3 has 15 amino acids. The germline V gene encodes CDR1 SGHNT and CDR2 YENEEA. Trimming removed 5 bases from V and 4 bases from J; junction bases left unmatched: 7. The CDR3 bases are TGTGCCAGCAGCATGGGACAGGGGATAGGAGAGACCCAGTACTTC. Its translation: CASSMGQGIGETQYF.

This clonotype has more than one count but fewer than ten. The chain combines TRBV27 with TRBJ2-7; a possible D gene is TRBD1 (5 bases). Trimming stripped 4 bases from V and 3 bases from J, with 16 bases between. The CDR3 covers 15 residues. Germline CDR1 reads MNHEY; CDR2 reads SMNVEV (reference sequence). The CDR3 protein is CASSSRRQGNYEQYF. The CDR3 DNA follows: TGTGCCAGCAGTTCCCGGCGGCAGGGAAACTACGAGCAGTACTTC.

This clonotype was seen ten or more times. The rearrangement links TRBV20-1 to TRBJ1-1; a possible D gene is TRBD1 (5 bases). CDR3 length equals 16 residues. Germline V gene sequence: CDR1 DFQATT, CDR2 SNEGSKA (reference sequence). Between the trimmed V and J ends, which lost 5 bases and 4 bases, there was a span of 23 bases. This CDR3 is CSAHPRVKLFGTEAFF. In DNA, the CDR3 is TGCAGTGCTCATCCCAGGGTCAAACTTTTCGGCACTGAAGCTTTCTTT.

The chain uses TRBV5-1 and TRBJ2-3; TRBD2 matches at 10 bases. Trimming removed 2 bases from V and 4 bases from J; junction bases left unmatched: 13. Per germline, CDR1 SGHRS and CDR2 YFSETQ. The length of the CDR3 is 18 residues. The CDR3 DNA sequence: TGCGCCAGCAGCTTACCCTGGGCTAGCGGGAGTTCCCCAGATACGCAGTATTTT. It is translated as CASSLPWASGSSPDTQYF.

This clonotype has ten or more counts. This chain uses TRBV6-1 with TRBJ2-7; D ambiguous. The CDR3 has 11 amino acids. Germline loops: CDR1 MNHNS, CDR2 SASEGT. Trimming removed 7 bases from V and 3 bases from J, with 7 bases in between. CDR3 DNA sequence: TGTGCCAGCACCACGGGCTACGAGCAGTACTTC. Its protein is CASTTGYEQYF.

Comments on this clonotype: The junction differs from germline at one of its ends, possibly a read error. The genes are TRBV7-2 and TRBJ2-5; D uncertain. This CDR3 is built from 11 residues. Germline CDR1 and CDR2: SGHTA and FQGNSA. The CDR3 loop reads CAGSVRETQYF. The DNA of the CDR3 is TGTGCCGGCAGTGTCCGAGAGACCCAGTACTTC.